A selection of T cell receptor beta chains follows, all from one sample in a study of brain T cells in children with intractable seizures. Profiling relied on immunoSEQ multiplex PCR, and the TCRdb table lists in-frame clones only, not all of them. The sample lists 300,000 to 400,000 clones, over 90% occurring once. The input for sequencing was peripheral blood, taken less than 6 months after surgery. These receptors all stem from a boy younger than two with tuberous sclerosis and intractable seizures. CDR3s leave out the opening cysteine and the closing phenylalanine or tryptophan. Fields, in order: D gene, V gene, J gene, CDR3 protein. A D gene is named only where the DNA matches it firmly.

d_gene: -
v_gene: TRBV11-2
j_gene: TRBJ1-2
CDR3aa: ASSPWGDGYT

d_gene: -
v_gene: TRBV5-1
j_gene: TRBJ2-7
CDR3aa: ASSPRYEQY

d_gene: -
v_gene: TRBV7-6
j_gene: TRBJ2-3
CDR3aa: ASSLSPDTQY

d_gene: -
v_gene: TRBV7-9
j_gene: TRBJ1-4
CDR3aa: ASSVVLSNEKLF

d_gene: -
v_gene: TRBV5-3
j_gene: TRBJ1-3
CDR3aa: ARSLGGPNTIY

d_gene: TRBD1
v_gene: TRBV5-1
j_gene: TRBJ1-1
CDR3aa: ASSIQGDTEAF

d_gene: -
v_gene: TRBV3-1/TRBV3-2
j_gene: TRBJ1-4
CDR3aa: ASSLKRRMRATNEKLF

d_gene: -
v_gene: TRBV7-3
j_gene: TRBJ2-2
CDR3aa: ASSPPGGVGTGELF

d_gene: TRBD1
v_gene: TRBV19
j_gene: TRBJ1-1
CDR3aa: ASSQGVNTEAF

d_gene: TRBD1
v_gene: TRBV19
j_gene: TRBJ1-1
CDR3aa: ASSPRTGGVITEAF

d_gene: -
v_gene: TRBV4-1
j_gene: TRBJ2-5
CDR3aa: ASSQEGSVAETQY

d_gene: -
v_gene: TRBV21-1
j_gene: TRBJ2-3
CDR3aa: ASSKGALFGYSTDTQY

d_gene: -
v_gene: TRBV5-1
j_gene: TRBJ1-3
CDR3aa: ASSLEGRGNTIY

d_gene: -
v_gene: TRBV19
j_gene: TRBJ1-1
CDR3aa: ASSISRGTEAF

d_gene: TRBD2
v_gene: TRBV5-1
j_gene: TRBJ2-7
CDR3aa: ASSWAPGLAGRRTYEQY

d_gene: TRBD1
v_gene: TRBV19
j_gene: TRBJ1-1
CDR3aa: ASSRWTGTGTEAF

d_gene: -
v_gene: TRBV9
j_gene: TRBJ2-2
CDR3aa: ASSVGASAYHTGELF

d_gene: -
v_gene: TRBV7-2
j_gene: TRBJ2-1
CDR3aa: ASSPPTGWVGNEQF

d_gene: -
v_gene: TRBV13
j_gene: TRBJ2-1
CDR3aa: ASSPRAHNEQF

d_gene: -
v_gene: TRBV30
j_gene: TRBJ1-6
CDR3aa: AWSVGSPLH

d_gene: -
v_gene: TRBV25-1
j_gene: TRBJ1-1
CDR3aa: ASSQPNTEAF

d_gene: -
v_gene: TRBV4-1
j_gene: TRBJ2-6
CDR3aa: ASSQVERISGANVLT

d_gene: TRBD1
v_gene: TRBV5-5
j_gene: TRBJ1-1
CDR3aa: ASSLAGTGSPEAF

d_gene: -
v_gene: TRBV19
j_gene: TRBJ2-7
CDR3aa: ATSMVSGPFYEQY

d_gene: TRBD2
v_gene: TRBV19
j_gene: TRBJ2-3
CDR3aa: ASSFSGGGDTQY

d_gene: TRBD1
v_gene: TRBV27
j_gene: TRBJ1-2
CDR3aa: ASSYTGTGRGREGYT

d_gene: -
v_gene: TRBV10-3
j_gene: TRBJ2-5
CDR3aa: AISAGDRLETQY

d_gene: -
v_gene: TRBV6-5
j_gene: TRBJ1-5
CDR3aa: ASSYSLGGQPQH

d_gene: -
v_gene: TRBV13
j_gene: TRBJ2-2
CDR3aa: ASSFRDPSTGELF

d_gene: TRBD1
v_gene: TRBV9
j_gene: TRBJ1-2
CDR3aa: ASSVVPPQGGEDGYT

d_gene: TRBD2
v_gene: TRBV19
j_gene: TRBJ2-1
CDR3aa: ASSGDLSGRGVEYNEQF

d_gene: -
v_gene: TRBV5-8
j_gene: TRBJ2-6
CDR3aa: ASSLAFGGPYSGANVLT

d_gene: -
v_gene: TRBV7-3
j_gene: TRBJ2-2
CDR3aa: ASSRTPNTGELF

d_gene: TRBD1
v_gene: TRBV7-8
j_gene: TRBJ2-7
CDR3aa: ASSSFGQGASYEQY

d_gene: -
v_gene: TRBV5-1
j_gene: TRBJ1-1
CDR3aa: ASRSPRDTEAF

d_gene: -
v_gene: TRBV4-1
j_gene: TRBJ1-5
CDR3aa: ASSQAGYSNQPQH

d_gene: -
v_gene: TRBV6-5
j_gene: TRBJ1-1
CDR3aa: ASSSPRGGYTEAF

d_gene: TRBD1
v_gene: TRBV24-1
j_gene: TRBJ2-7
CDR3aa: ATSDSRAPKSTSGQGTTYEQY

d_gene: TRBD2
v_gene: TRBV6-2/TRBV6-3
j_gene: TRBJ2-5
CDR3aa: ASSPRLAGGQETQY

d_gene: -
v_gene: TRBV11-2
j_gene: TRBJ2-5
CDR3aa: ASSLDGAETQY

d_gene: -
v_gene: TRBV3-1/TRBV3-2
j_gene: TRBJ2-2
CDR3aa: ASSQERGRAGELF

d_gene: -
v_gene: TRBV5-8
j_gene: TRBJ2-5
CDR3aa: ASSSVYEIGTQY

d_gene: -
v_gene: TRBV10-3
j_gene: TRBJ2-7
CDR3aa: AISEGTLNGTLEQY

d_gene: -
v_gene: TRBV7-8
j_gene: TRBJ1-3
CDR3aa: ASSLGRVVIRDTIY

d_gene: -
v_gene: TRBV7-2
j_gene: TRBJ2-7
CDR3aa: ASSYGTIKVGEQY

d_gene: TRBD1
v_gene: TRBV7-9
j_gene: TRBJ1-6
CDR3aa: AGQTGTGNSPLH

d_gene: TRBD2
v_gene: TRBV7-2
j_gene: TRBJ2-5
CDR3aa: ASSLEISGGARAETQY

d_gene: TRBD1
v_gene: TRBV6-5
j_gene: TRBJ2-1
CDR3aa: ASSSQGPNYNEQF

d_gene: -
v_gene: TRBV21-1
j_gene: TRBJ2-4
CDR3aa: ASILLGRVDRY

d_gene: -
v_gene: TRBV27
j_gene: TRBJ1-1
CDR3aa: ASSLTENTEAF

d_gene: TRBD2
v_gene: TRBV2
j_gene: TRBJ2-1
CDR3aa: ASLSWGTSGVNYNEQF

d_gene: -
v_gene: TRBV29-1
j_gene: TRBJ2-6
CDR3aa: SVMNLETGANVLT

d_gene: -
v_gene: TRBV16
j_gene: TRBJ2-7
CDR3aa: ASSQSPGKEQY

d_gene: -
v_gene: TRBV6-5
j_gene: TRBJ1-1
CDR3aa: ASSYRGSPNTEAF

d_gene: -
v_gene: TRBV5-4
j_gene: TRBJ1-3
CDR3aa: ASSPGGGNTIY

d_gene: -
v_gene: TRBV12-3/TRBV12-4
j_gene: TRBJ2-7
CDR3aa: ASSHTRPYEQY

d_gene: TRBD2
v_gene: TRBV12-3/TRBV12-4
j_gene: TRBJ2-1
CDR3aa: ASSRGDEQF

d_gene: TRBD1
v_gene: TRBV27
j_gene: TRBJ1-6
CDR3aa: ASSPTGTYNSPLH

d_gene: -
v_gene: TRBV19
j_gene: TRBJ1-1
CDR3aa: ASSIKGMNTEAF

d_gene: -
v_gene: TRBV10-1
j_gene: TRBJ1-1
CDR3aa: ASREQGTNGTEAF